This T cell receptor beta chain emerged from a study of T cell repertoires in cytomegalovirus infection (dated by TCRdb to between 2019 and 2020). With respect to the entire study: Donor HLA type was relevant to the analysis, because carriage of CMV infection together with the matching HLA type was indicated by public TCR beta signatures.

On the study overall, not on this receptor specifically: The ex vivo response was dominated by HLA-C-restricted CMV-specific TCR beta clonotypes, and the single most frequent clonotype in two of eight donors was supplied by these HLA-C-restricted clonotypes. In both this cohort and an independent roughly 400-donor cohort, the cumulative frequency of public TCR beta family members distinguished carriers of CMV infection plus the relevant HLA type.

The sequencing machine was an Illumina HiSeq 1500. The public reads were reanalyzed by TCRdb: fastp trimming at Q25, MiXCR alignment, in-frame beta chains only. Rows merge per CDR3 protein into single entries with the most common DNA and genes. Counted in this sample were about 490,000 distinct CDR3 sequences; around a quarter of them appeared once. Less than 15% of the sample belongs to the ten largest clones. The CDR3 covers 14 residues, taking in both the cysteine and the phenylalanine. The only DNA kept is the CDR3, 42 bases in frame from the first base. CDR1 and CDR2, looked up from the germline V gene (reference sequence), are SEHNR and FQNEAQ. After removal of 5 bases from V and 2 bases from J, the junction retains 4 bases not matched to a gene. Regarding this clonotype: The antigen this receptor binds is unknown. Base-call qualities are not available, and no considerably larger clone is one nucleotide away.

The receptor comes from a human donor in good health (CMV status not recorded). Some clones in this sample may be carry-over from other donors' samples. Sample: PBMCs. The sequence links TRBV7-9 to TRBJ2-5, with 8 bases aligning to TRBD2. The nucleotide sequence is given as TGTGCCAGCAGCCGACTAGCGTCACAAGAGACCCAGTACTTC. Its translation is CASSRLASQETQYF. The variable domain in full, with residues beyond the CDR3 obtained from the reference TRBV7-9 and TRBJ2-5 genes, is DTGVSQNPRHKITKRGQNVTFRCDPISEHNRLYWYRQTLGQGPEFLTYFQNEAQLEKSRLLSDRFSAERPKGSFSTLEIQRTEQGDSAMYLCASSRLASQETQYFGPGTRLLVL.